Shown below are 27 T cell receptor beta chains from a single sample sequenced in a study of type 1 and type 2 diabetes patients. PCR was run on genomic DNA. A primer set of 30 forward and 13 reverse primers amplified the CDR3. From the multiplex PCR reads, TCRdb called clonotypes with MiXCR, one entry per CDR3 protein. The table includes 250,000 or so distinct CDR3 sequences, roughly 50% detected once. What was sequenced was peripheral blood mononuclear cells (PBMCs). The receptors were gathered from a man younger than 30 with type 2 diabetes.

This clonotype was counted once. The gene calls are TRBV2 and TRBJ2-7; D remains unclear. The V gene's germline CDR1 is SNHLY and CDR2 FYNNEI. The length of the CDR3 is 12 residues. Trimming removed 7 bases at V and 0 bases at J, with 7 bases between. DNA of the CDR3: TGTGCCAGCATCACTCCCTCCTACGAGCAGTACTTC. It encodes CASITPSYEQYF.

The chain uses TRBV29-1 and TRBJ1-1, with D hard to call. This CDR3 is 13 amino acids long. V dropped 4 bases and J dropped 3 bases, with 12 bases sitting between them. Germline CDR1 reads SQVTM; CDR2 reads ANQGSEA. The CDR3 is CSVVGQEDTEAFF. Here the CDR3 DNA reads TGCAGCGTTGTAGGGCAGGAGGACACTGAAGCTTTCTTT.

In this sample, this clonotype turned up a few times. V gene TRBV10-1 combines with J gene TRBJ1-6, with 7 bases fitting TRBD1. Trimming at V came to 3 bases and at J to 8 bases, leaving 1 base not matched to a gene. This CDR3 is built from 13 residues. Germline CDR1 reads WNHNN; CDR2 reads SYGVQD (reference sequence). The CDR3 coding sequence is TGCGCCAGCAGTGAAACAGGGGATTCACCCCTCCACTTT. Protein sequence: CASSETGDSPLHF.

The sample holds a few counts of this clonotype. This chain uses TRBV29-1 with TRBJ2-2, with 8 bases fitting TRBD1. CDR1 and CDR2 from the germline V gene are SQVTM and ANQGSEA. V lost 7 bases and J lost 5; bases outside the gene matches: 6. This CDR3 spans 13 amino acids. In DNA form, the CDR3 reads TGCAGCGGGTGGGACAGGAGTACCGGGGAGCTGTTTTTT. Its protein product is CSGWDRSTGELFF.

This clonotype occurred many times. The genes are TRBV15 and TRBJ2-5, with no clear D. Trimming pared 5 bases from V and 0 bases from J, leaving 10 bases between. Germline loops: CDR1 LNHNV, CDR2 YYDKDF (reference sequence). The CDR3 covers 14 residues. CDR3 loop: CATSAPQHQETQYF. The CDR3 nucleotides read TGTGCCACCAGCGCCCCGCAGCACCAAGAGACCCAGTACTTC. The full variable domain, its missing parts supplied by reference TRBV15 and TRBJ2-5, is DAMVIQNPRYQVTQFGKPVTLSCSQTLNHNVMYWYQQKSSQAPKLLFHYYDKDFNNEADTPDNFQSRRPNTSFCFLDIRSPGLGDTAMYLCATSAPQHQETQYFGPGTRLLVL.

The J gene is TRBJ1-2, the V gene TRBV30; a weak D match, TRBD1 (5 bases). Per germline, CDR1 GTSNPN and CDR2 SVGIG (reference sequence). The CDR3 length is 15 residues. V lost 3 bases to trimming and J lost 2 bases, with 16 bases between them. The CDR3 reads CAWRNWRQPNYGYTF. In DNA, the CDR3 is TGTGCCTGGAGGAACTGGCGACAGCCCAACTATGGCTACACCTTC. Combining the CDR3 with reference TRBV30 and TRBJ1-2 gives the whole variable domain SQTIHQWPATLVQPVGSPLSLECTVEGTSNPNLYWYRQAAGRGLQLLFYSVGIGQISSEVPQNLSASRPQDRQFILSSKKLLLSDSGFYLCAWRNWRQPNYGYTFGSGTRLTVV.

The chain employs TRBV5-1 and TRBJ2-7; TRBD2 agrees at 10 bases. Trimming at V came to 3 bases and at J to 0 bases, leaving 9 bases not matched to a gene. The CDR3 spans 17 residues. Germline V gives CDR1 SGHRS, CDR2 YFSETQ. The CDR3 coding sequence is TGCGCCAGCAGCTATACTCCCGGGACTAGCGACTCCTACGAGCAGTACTTC. It translates to CASSYTPGTSDSYEQYF.

V and J are TRBV2 and TRBJ1-5; D possibly corresponds to TRBD1 (5 bases). There are 16 residues in the CDR3. CDR1 and CDR2 from the germline V gene are SNHLY and FYNNEI. V lost 0 bases and J lost 7, with 16 bases in between. The CDR3 nucleotides read TGTGCCAGCAGTGAAGCGGCGGGGCTCAGCCGCCAGCCCCAGCATTTT. Its translation is CASSEAAGLSRQPQHF.

This clonotype was recorded at least ten times. The chain recombines TRBV7-2 with TRBJ1-4; D is ambiguous. This CDR3 region has 14 residues. V was pared by 3 bases and J by 0 bases, with 5 bases between. CDR1 and CDR2 (germline): SGHTA, FQGNSA. CDR3 bases: TGTGCCAGCAGCTTCAGCGCAACTAATGAAAAACTGTTTTTT. Residues: CASSFSATNEKLFF.

This chain connects TRBV15 to TRBJ2-7, with D hard to call. CDR3 length: 15 amino acids. CDR1 and CDR2 from the germline V gene are LNHNV and YYDKDF (reference sequence). The V and J ends lost 1 base and 2 bases respectively, with 12 bases between them. CDR3 bases: TGTGCCACCAGCAGAGGTGATCAGGAAACCTACGAGCAGTACTTC. Amino acids: CATSRGDQETYEQYF.

This clonotype has more than one count but fewer than ten. CDR3 bases: TGCGCCAGCAGCTTGGGACTAGCGAGCTCCTACGAGCAGTACTTC. Amino acids: CASSLGLASSYEQYF. This chain joins TRBV5-1 and TRBJ2-7, with 8 bases that match TRBD2. The CDR3 consists of 15 residues. The V gene's germline CDR1 is SGHRS and CDR2 YFSETQ. The trim removed 0 bases at V and 0 bases at J, leaving 2 bases unmatched.

The chain uses TRBV7-2 and TRBJ2-5; TRBD2 agrees at 7 bases. The germline V gene encodes CDR1 SGHTA and CDR2 FQGNSA. There are 15 residues in the CDR3. V lost 5 bases, J lost 4 bases, and 10 bases stayed unmatched. The CDR3 DNA is TGTGCCAGCAGCAAAGCCCTAGCGGCAGGAGAGACCCAGTACTTC. It is translated as CASSKALAAGETQYF.

The chain combines TRBV29-1 with TRBJ1-2; the D gene is possibly TRBD1 (5 bases). The CDR3 spans 14 residues. The germline V gene has CDR1 SQVTM and CDR2 ANQGSEA. Trimming took off 3 bases at V and 4 bases at J, with 15 bases between the two ends. The chain's CDR3 is CSVEIDGGLYGYTF. In DNA form, the CDR3 reads TGCAGCGTTGAGATAGACGGGGGTCTCTATGGCTACACCTTC.

The chain employs TRBV2 and TRBJ2-5; D ambiguous. The end of the DNA is better explained by TRBJ2-7, so the J call may be wrong. This CDR3 is 14 amino acids long. The germline V gene has CDR1 SNHLY and CDR2 FYNNEI. CDR3 sequence (DNA): TGTGCCAGCAGTGATTGGGTCACCTCCTACGAGCAGTACTTC. Translation gives CASSDWVTSYEQYF.

The chain carries TRBV20-1 and TRBJ2-7, with D perhaps being TRBD1 or TRBD2 (6 bases each). V dropped 1 base and J dropped 6 bases, with 19 bases sitting between them. This CDR3 is built from 15 residues. Germline V gene data show CDR1 as DFQATT and CDR2 as SNEGSKA (reference sequence). The CDR3 DNA is TGCAGTGCTAGAGGAGGGGGGCCTAGAGATACCGAGCAGTACTTC. The encoded protein is CSARGGGPRDTEQYF.

This clonotype turned up a few times. The junction does not match germline at one end; this may be a read error. The gene calls are TRBV2 and TRBJ2-1; D unclear. This CDR3 is built from 11 residues. Germline V lookup: CDR1 SNHLY, CDR2 FYNNEI. The CDR3 loop reads CASIESRAVYF. The CDR3 bases are TGTGCCAGCATTGAGAGTCGGGCCGTATATTTC.

The table lists this clonotype with a count of one. The chain carries TRBV11-3 and TRBJ1-1; D gene ambiguous. Germline CDR1 SGHNT, CDR2 YENEEA. V was cut by 0 bases and J by 6 bases, with 14 bases left in between. The CDR3 contains 15 residues. CDR3 nucleotide sequence: TGTGCCAGCAGCTTAGATCCACTGGGGTGGGCTGAAGCTTTCTTT. This translates into CASSLDPLGWAEAFF. The entire variable domain, with the rest obtained from reference TRBV11-3 and TRBJ1-1, is as follows: EAGVVQSPRYKIIEKKQPVAFWCNPISGHNTLYWYLQNLGQGPELLIRYENEEAVDDSQLPKDRFSAERLKGVDSTLKIQPAELGDSAVYLCASSLDPLGWAEAFFGQGTRLTVV.

The V and J genes are TRBV7-2 and TRBJ2-5, with a tentative D call TRBD1 (5 bases). This CDR3 has 15 residues. From germline, CDR1 is SGHTA and CDR2 FQGNSA. V was pared by 6 bases and J by 1 base, with 15 bases between. This CDR3 is CASSLVEGVQETQYF. For the CDR3, the DNA is TGTGCCAGCAGTTTGGTGGAAGGGGTCCAAGAGACCCAGTACTTC. Full variable domain (outside the CDR3, taken from reference TRBV7-2 and TRBJ2-5): GAGVSQSPSNKVTEKGKDVELRCDPISGHTALYWYRQSLGQGLEFLIYFQGNSAPDKSGLPSDRFSAERTGGSVSTLTIQRTQQEDSAVYLCASSLVEGVQETQYFGPGTRLLVL.

This clonotype was seen a few times. V and J are TRBV19 and TRBJ2-7, with D unclear. The CDR3 runs 15 residues. The germline CDR1 and CDR2 sequences are LNHDA and SQIVND (reference sequence). V was cut by 5 bases and J by 3 bases, with 17 bases left in between. The CDR3 sequence is CASSESDGSFYEQYF. The CDR3 DNA reads TGTGCCAGTAGTGAGTCGGATGGTAGCTTCTACGAGCAGTACTTC.

This clonotype has only one observation. The rearrangement links TRBV7-2 to TRBJ1-1, with D uncertain. CDR1 and CDR2 from the germline V gene are SGHTA and FQGNSA. There are 16 residues in the CDR3. The V and J ends lost 0 bases and 1 base respectively, with 12 bases between them. CDR3 nucleotides: TGTGCCAGCAGCTTAGCTCGTGGGTCAGGGAACACTGAAGCTTTCTTT. Protein: CASSLARGSGNTEAFF.

The table lists this clonotype with many counts. A read error may account for a junction end that differs from germline. This chain joins TRBV19 and TRBJ1-1; TRBD1 matches at 7 bases. The CDR3 contains 13 residues. Germline-derived CDR1 and CDR2 are LNHDA and SQIVND (reference sequence). CDR3 nucleotides: TGTGCCAGTAGTCTAGACAGGGACACTGAAGCTTTCTTT. This translates into CASSLDRDTEAFF.

The sample holds a few counts of this clonotype. V usage is TRBV24-1 and J usage is TRBJ1-5; 8 positions agree with TRBD1. The CDR3 is 14 amino acids. After removal of 4 bases from V and 3 bases from J, the junction contained 1 base not matched to a gene. Germline CDR1 KGHDR, CDR2 SFDVKD. For the CDR3, the DNA is TGTGCCACCAGTGAGACAGGGGCCAATCAGCCCCAGCATTTT. This sequence encodes CATSETGANQPQHF.

The chain has TRBV12-3 or TRBV12-4 and TRBJ2-1, with 7 bases lining up with TRBD2. CDR3 length: 15 residues. V was clipped by 7 bases and J by 8 bases; unmatched bases: 14. The CDR3 sequence: CASNLSGTMDDEQFF. In DNA, the CDR3 is TGTGCCAGCAACCTCAGCGGGACTATGGACGATGAGCAGTTCTTC.

This clonotype was seen a handful of times. The chain recombines TRBV7-3 with TRBJ1-2; TRBD1 might be the D (6 bases). Deletions cut 5 bases from V and 7 bases from J, with 26 bases between. The CDR3 totals 17 residues. The germline V gene has CDR1 SGHTA and CDR2 FQGTGA. The DNA for the CDR3 is TGTGCCAGCAGCGAACCGGGCGACAGGATTGATACGCGTGGCTACACCTTC. The encoded protein is CASSEPGDRIDTRGYTF. The full variable domain, with the rest looked up from reference TRBV7-3 and TRBJ1-2, is GAGVSQTPSNKVTEKGKYVELRCDPISGHTALYWYRQSLGQGPEFLIYFQGTGAADDSGLPNDRFFAVRPEGSVSTLKIQRTERGDSAVYLCASSEPGDRIDTRGYTFGSGTRLTVV.

A word on this clonotype: A junction boundary mismatches the germline segment, possibly from a read error. This rearrangement joins TRBV28 to TRBJ1-1; no reliable D call. The CDR3 contains 14 residues. Per germline, CDR1 MDHEN and CDR2 SYDVKM. The CDR3 nucleotides are TGTGCCAGCAGTTTATGGAGGAAGAACACTGAGGCTTTCTTT. It specifies CASSLWRKNTEAFF.

The chain has TRBV2 and TRBJ1-1; the D gene is possibly TRBD1 (5 bases). V was pared by 9 bases and J by 12 bases, with 20 bases between. Germline values: CDR1 SNHLY, CDR2 FYNNEI. This CDR3 is 12 amino acids long. CDR3 DNA sequence: TGTGCCAGTACAGGCCCCACTGGTATCTCTTTCTTT. It is translated as CASTGPTGISFF.

This clonotype has only a few counts. This chain links TRBV19 with TRBJ1-4, with TRBD1 as a possible D gene (5 bases). The CDR3 sequence is 14 residues long. CDR1 and CDR2 from the germline V gene are LNHDA and SQIVND (reference sequence). The V gene lost 3 bases and the J gene lost 6 bases, with 11 bases spanning the gap. CDR3 sequence: CASSINRYYEKLFF. The CDR3 DNA reads as TGTGCCAGTAGTATCAACAGGTACTATGAAAAACTGTTTTTT.